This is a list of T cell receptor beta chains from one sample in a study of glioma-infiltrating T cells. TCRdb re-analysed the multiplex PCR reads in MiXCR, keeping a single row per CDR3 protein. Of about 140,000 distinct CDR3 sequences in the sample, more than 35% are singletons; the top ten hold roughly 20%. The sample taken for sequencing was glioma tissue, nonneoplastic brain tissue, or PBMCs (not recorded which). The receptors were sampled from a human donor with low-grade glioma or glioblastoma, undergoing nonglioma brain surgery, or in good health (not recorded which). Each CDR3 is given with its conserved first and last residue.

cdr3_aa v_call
CATSQDPYEQYF TRBV3-1
CSAGTSGLYEQYF TRBV20-1
CASSQVKAAEAFF TRBV4-1
CSARDSLPRATEAFF TRBV20-1
CASSLVYQETQYF TRBV27
CASTETGLYQPQHF TRBV6-1
CASMRGGMHNSYEHYF TRBV6-1
CASYSAGWEAYGYTF TRBV28
CASNDRGPDNEQFF TRBV6-2/TRBV6-3
CASSDVGTGNTEAFF TRBV25-1
CASSTDRQNTEAFF TRBV19
CASSFYPPGAFF TRBV27
CASSFPGQNQPQHF TRBV28
CASSYRLEAYEQYF TRBV6-2/TRBV6-3
CASSYSAGYGYTF TRBV6-5
CASSGIYNEQFF TRBV2
CASSPIAGGFNEQFF TRBV28
CASSPGVSHYEQYF TRBV11-2